The rows below give T cell receptor beta chains drawn from one sample of a study of cytomegalovirus exposure and HLA in healthy donors. The method was immunoSEQ multiplex PCR; TCRdb's version includes in-frame clones alone and lacks a portion of them. The table has 150,000 or so clones, less than 90% seen once; the top ten hold around 20%. Sequencing input: PBMCs. The source of these receptors is a man between 18 and 29 years old in good health and CMV-seropositive. CDR3s leave out the opening cysteine and the closing phenylalanine or tryptophan. A clone size is listed for some rows: how often the clone was seen (once, few, many), or a class if it is expanded.

CDR3 protein: ASSEQGRFYGYT
V gene: TRBV6-1
clone size: -

CDR3 protein: ASSYKGARGYGYT
V gene: TRBV6-5
clone size: few

CDR3 protein: ASSLTPPGSSSYEQY
V gene: TRBV7-3
clone size: -

CDR3 protein: ASSPQGGELF
V gene: TRBV7-2
clone size: once

CDR3 protein: AWSRLAAYEQY
V gene: TRBV30
clone size: -

CDR3 protein: ASSAGTSGIYEQY
V gene: TRBV9
clone size: -

CDR3 protein: ASSLRGRGELF
V gene: TRBV7-2
clone size: -

CDR3 protein: ASSEYGGELF
V gene: TRBV25-1
clone size: -

CDR3 protein: ASRRLAESYEQY
V gene: TRBV19
clone size: -

CDR3 protein: ASRPGYGGTDTQY
V gene: TRBV6-5
clone size: -

CDR3 protein: ASSNYGTGAHGYT
V gene: TRBV19
clone size: -

CDR3 protein: ASSQDNEGAYGYT
V gene: TRBV4-3
clone size: few

CDR3 protein: ASSPRGGAYNEQF
V gene: TRBV7-2
clone size: -

CDR3 protein: ASSYGTSGDNEQF
V gene: TRBV6-6
clone size: -

CDR3 protein: AWSVGGGNEKLF
V gene: TRBV30
clone size: -

CDR3 protein: ASSPGGFPYEQY
V gene: TRBV19
clone size: -

CDR3 protein: ASSIASGSSYNEQF
V gene: TRBV19
clone size: once

CDR3 protein: ASSPNRATNEKLF
V gene: TRBV7-8
clone size: -

CDR3 protein: ASSTQVNTEAF
V gene: TRBV5-6
clone size: -

CDR3 protein: ASTLGLNTEAF
V gene: TRBV27
clone size: few

CDR3 protein: ASSPDRGVEGNTIY
V gene: TRBV5-6
clone size: -

CDR3 protein: ASSFTVAGGADTQY
V gene: TRBV7-3
clone size: -

CDR3 protein: ASSRQGALNEKLF
V gene: TRBV6-5
clone size: -

CDR3 protein: ASSRDSQETQY
V gene: TRBV5-4
clone size: -

CDR3 protein: ASSPGYQETQY
V gene: TRBV27
clone size: -

CDR3 protein: ASSQVAGALSYEQY
V gene: TRBV4-2
clone size: once

CDR3 protein: ASSLWGTENNEQF
V gene: TRBV5-8
clone size: -

CDR3 protein: ASSSLRAGMTGELF
V gene: TRBV7-6
clone size: -

CDR3 protein: ASSPQIRTSSYEQY
V gene: TRBV4-3
clone size: -

CDR3 protein: ASSPSPGFRPY
V gene: TRBV5-6
clone size: -

CDR3 protein: ASSEGQSWGYT
V gene: TRBV10-2
clone size: -

CDR3 protein: ASSREVQETQY
V gene: TRBV18
clone size: -

CDR3 protein: AWSVGGHYGYT
V gene: TRBV30
clone size: -

CDR3 protein: ASSTLGPQPNQPQH
V gene: TRBV19
clone size: -

CDR3 protein: ASTQGKTNEKLF
V gene: TRBV5-1
clone size: -

CDR3 protein: ASTPQGATEAF
V gene: TRBV6-5
clone size: -

CDR3 protein: SVWDRVGYGYT
V gene: TRBV29-1
clone size: -

CDR3 protein: ASSLPGGYYEQY
V gene: TRBV5-4
clone size: -

CDR3 protein: ASSYSSQITDNEQF
V gene: TRBV6-6
clone size: -

CDR3 protein: ASSLGDWPEYNEQF
V gene: TRBV7-2
clone size: once

CDR3 protein: ASRRDRGSGELF
V gene: TRBV7-2
clone size: -

CDR3 protein: ASSYRQGHNEKLF
V gene: TRBV7-9
clone size: -

CDR3 protein: SVEGVAGVRDTQY
V gene: TRBV29-1
clone size: -

CDR3 protein: ASSPGQGLETQY
V gene: TRBV5-4
clone size: -

CDR3 protein: ASSLPSGGRNSPLH
V gene: TRBV7-2
clone size: once

CDR3 protein: ASTPQGAGNTIY
V gene: TRBV7-9
clone size: -

CDR3 protein: ASSLGGQGNQPQH
V gene: TRBV7-2
clone size: -

CDR3 protein: ASSTQGTYGYT
V gene: TRBV6-5
clone size: -

CDR3 protein: ASSATSSSTDTQY
V gene: TRBV2
clone size: -

CDR3 protein: ASRPRGDYGYT
V gene: TRBV19
clone size: -

CDR3 protein: ASSQDRIRQGPNYGYT
V gene: TRBV14
clone size: -

CDR3 protein: ASSPETSTDTQY
V gene: TRBV27
clone size: -

CDR3 protein: SVEGPSSYEQY
V gene: TRBV29-1
clone size: -

CDR3 protein: ASSSPDRGLYEQY
V gene: TRBV5-6
clone size: few

CDR3 protein: ASSGLAGAYNEQF
V gene: TRBV10-2
clone size: -

CDR3 protein: ASREMQGSTDTQY
V gene: TRBV4-3
clone size: -